This T cell receptor beta chain is from a study of cytomegalovirus exposure and HLA in healthy donors (dated by TCRdb to 2016 to 2017). Broadly, across the study: In an earlier analysis of roughly 500 of the donors, 276 Gb of sequence data and 90 million to 130 million unique TCR beta sequences from about 179 million T cells were reported. Approximately 310 gigabases of sequencing data and approximately 85 million unique TCR sequences were included in an early release covering over 600 HLA-typed donors. The genetic ancestry cluster associated with self-reported Caucasian donors included approximately 85% of the roughly 410 genotyped donors. The study was designed to test whether signatures of past pathogen exposure could be identified by cataloging public T cell receptors. The study used immunosequencing to profile the T cell repertoires of 600 to 850 subjects and linked those repertoires to cytomegalovirus serostatus. In addition to the first cohort of around 670 subjects, a separate validation cohort of around 110 different subjects was used. The study combined high-throughput TCR immunosequencing, statistical association of individual TCRs with disease status, and machine learning to predict cytomegalovirus infection status. A later analysis re-analyzed previously published TCR beta repertoires from 666 donors and added high-resolution HLA genotyping to study TCR occurrence patterns. In the later analysis, no new phenotypic data were used to find candidate immune exposures; instead, reliance was placed on TCR beta sequences and their occurrence across donors. An earlier analysis of around 640 of the donors used high-throughput TCR beta sequencing to judge whether each TCR beta V gene segment behaved as functional or pseudogenic. Donor age, sex, ethnicity and CMV serostatus were compiled together with the repertoire data. In a later genetic analysis, genome-wide SNP genotypes for about 65% of the 666 donors were used, and that subset was treated as a discovery cohort. Every discovery cohort repertoire had been produced on one sequencing platform. Both class I and class II loci were covered by HLA typing, at four-digit resolution. Typing coverage differed by locus: A, B, C, DRB1 and DQB1 were typed in roughly 620-630 donors, DQA1 in 522, DPA1 in nearly 610, and DPB1 in 450 to 490. Several DR-DQ haplotypes were treated as single units for association and clustering because of strong linkage in the cohort. Among around 400 genotyped donors of the cohort, an average of approximately 200,000 unique TCR beta nucleotide sequences was sequenced per donor, of which roughly 17% were non-productive. Findings and caveats that apply to the study as a whole: Linkage disequilibrium might explain the correlated functional status among segregating V segments, but an unknown experimental factor could not be excluded. For the cohort, immune exposure information was limited to CMV serostatus. In this cohort, only TCR beta chains were sequenced, and detectable features were limited by the absence of alpha or paired-chain data. A further reported finding was that TCR beta sequences accurately predicted the HLA-A and HLA-B alleles for most subjects in the first cohort. At a false discovery rate of 0.05, a later analysis linked about 16,000 TCR beta sequences to specific HLA alleles. An association between a missense DCLRE1C variant and V-gene and J-gene trimming of TCR beta chains was found in a later genetic analysis and replicated in an independent cohort. Compared with the approximately 670-donor mean, donors in an Asian-associated ancestry cluster had fewer N-insertions in productive TCRs, according to a later genetic analysis. When HLA alleles, especially DR and DQ, strongly co-occurred, attributing TCR associations to individual alleles was difficult. Several of the top co-occurrence clusters appeared to be linked to parvovirus B19, influenza, CMV and Epstein-Barr virus, according to a later analysis. The authors suggested that the approach could potentially be extended to other disease states and immunological phenotypes. Because counts were too low, around 18 rarely observed V segments, including chromosome 9 orphons, were left out of the earlier analysis of approximately 500 of the donors. The study gave a list of about 150 TCR beta chains associated with cytomegalovirus. In a later analysis, the rate of TCR association differed among HLA loci, with DRB1 alleles having the most associated TCRs and HLA-C alleles having the fewest. A cluster of highly shared sequence variants was judged likely to be a technical artifact of the sequencing pipeline. Most TCR sequences were seen in very few donors, while some public TCRs were found in many individuals. Broadly in line with IMGT annotations, most TCR beta V segments showed up in productive rearrangements about 90% or about 30% of the time in an earlier analysis of several hundred of the donors. The 87-base-pair reads could not distinguish some IMGT-functional V segments, including TRBV6-2 and TRBV6-3, so those segments were excluded. The classifier was reported to diagnose cytomegalovirus status with high specificity and sensitivity in both the original cohort and the validation cohort. In a later analysis, most CMV-associated TCR beta chains were found to appear HLA-restricted, with HLA associations seemingly driven largely by CMV exposure. A few of the identified cytomegalovirus-associated TCR beta chains were confirmed in vitro to be specific for cytomegalovirus antigens. Presence/absence analyses assumed roughly uniform sequencing depth across donors, an assumption that may not hold. Because HLA typing was unavailable for some donors at each locus, only the typed subset was used in association tests. In a later analysis, HLA-associated TCR beta chains showed more clonal expansion and lower generation probabilities than non-associated chains that were equally common.

Sequences MGHRA (CDR1) and YSYEKL (CDR2) are obtained from the germline V gene. The junction shows trimming of 2 bases on V and 7 bases on J, plus 9 bases between the germline ends. Spanning cysteine to phenylalanine, the CDR3 consists of 13 amino acids. Just the 39-base CDR3 DNA is kept, in frame starting at base 1. The method was the immunoSEQ multiplex PCR assay. For the multiplex PCR, a mixture combining 60 forward primers for TCR Vbeta segments and 13 reverse primers for TCR Jbeta segments was used. A multiplex PCR assay on genomic DNA amplified the CDR3 region of rearranged TCR beta genes. On the Illumina HiSeq System, the amplified TCR beta libraries were sequenced as 87-base-pair reads. As for the authors' bioinformatics: Across the 500 to 850 repertoires, a later analysis counted some 80 million unique TCR beta chains, approximately 10 million of which were shared by at least two donors. To remove PCR and sequencing errors, raw reads were error-corrected and collapsed into unique sequences using a nearest-neighbor algorithm that merged closely related sequences. Alignment of CDR3 sequences to IMGT reference sequences was used to assign V, D and J gene segments. Each retained sequence needed at least a six-nucleotide match to both a V gene segment and a J gene segment. Rearrangements were called productive when the CDR3 lacked stop codons and stayed in frame with V and J; all others were non-productive. Following IMGT convention, CDR3 was defined as the stretch from the second conserved V-encoded cysteine to the conserved J-encoded phenylalanine. In an earlier analysis of around 600 of the donors, sequences lacking an unambiguous match to a single V gene segment were excluded. In an earlier analysis of about 590 of the donors, a V segment was called functional when productive rearrangements were above 56.7%, and segregating when the standard deviation between donors exceeded 5%. A statistical classification framework was built to diagnose cytomegalovirus status from the catalog of TCR beta chain sequences. A later analysis assigned V and J genes by comparing TCR nucleotide sequences with IMGT/GENE-DB human TR gene sequences. Using the TCRdist pipeline, a later analysis assigned CDR3 sequences along with most-parsimonious VDJ recombination scenarios. In a later analysis, each TCR beta chain was defined by its CDR3 amino acid sequence together with its V-gene family, and reads lacking a unique V-gene family were excluded. To address suspected cross-contamination and a sequencing artifact, a later analysis removed 592 highly shared, low-generation-probability nucleotide sequences. In a later analysis, a clonal expansion index was calculated for each public chain from normalized within-repertoire ranks of inferred template counts. In a later analysis, generation probabilities were computed with a VDJ recombination model fitted to out-of-frame rearrangements, and the resulting probabilities were checked against IGoR. In a later analysis, hypergeometric tests were used to score TCR-TCR, TCR-HLA and TCR-CMV co-occurrence, with a repertoire-size bias correction applied to TCR pairs. In a later analysis, false discovery rates were estimated by permuting HLA or CMV assignments 20 times. In a later analysis, co-occurring TCRs were grouped using DBSCAN, with TCRdist sequence similarity added in when clustering inside HLA-allele-positive subsets. Co-occurrence clustering excluded repertoires with fewer than 30,000 or more than 120,000 public chains, plus five with anomalous nucleotide sharing. TCRdb stores this immuneACCESS table with in-frame sequences only. Part of the clones is absent; in the studies checked, under half of the shortfall reflects unresolved V genes, and no reason is known for the rest. V and J calls and clone size are those listed in that table; D and trimming were worked out from the DNA. The sample table holds 150,000 to 200,000 clones, of which over 60% were seen once. The ten most abundant clones make up about 1.6% of the sample.

As regards this clone: The target of this receptor is not known. The record has no base qualities; no much larger clone is one base away.

The cohort was made up of 666 healthy bone marrow donors. All cohort members were sampled while nominally healthy, although unrecorded immune exposures were likely present. The donor was CMV seronegative and was included in the group of over 300 seronegative cohort members. A peripheral blood sample was provided by each donor, and peripheral blood mononuclear cells were used for TCR beta sequencing. The Qiagen DNeasy Blood Extraction Kit was used to extract genomic DNA from the blood cell samples. Sequencing was done on a sample of PBMCs. The sequence is built from TRBV4-1 and TRBJ2-1; confidence is insufficient to name the D gene. The clonotype originates from a girl aged 10-17 years in good health and CMV-seronegative. CDR3 reads: CASSQQTGNEQFF. In nucleotide form, the sequence is TGCGCCAGCAGCCAACAAACGGGTAATGAGCAGTTCTTC.